The next 4 T cell receptor beta chains were all read from a single sample in a study of T-cell memory formation after mild COVID-19. Using its own MiXCR run on the 5' RACE reads, TCRdb lists one record per CDR3 protein. The sample has some 270,000 distinct CDR3 sequences; 15% are singletons. Input material: PBMCs or a T cell subset sorted from them (not recorded which). The receptors derive from an adult woman who had mild COVID-19 (a few samples of this study predate the infection). Cell type and time point are not known.

This clonotype was seen ten or more times. The chain links TRBV12-3 or TRBV12-4 to TRBJ2-7, with 8 bases matching TRBD2. The CDR3 totals 14 residues. Trimming removed 8 bases from V and 0 bases from J; junction bases left unmatched: 6. The CDR3 sequence is CASSGGQYSYEQYF. CDR3 nucleotide sequence: TGTGCCAGCTCGGGGGGGCAGTACTCCTACGAGCAGTACTTC.

This clonotype was observed at least ten times. V usage is TRBV9 and J usage is TRBJ2-3, with D uncertain. The CDR3 has 17 residues. Germline V gene sequence: CDR1 SGDLS, CDR2 YYNGEE. Trimming shortened V by 4 bases and J by 1 base, and 19 bases separated the two germline ends. Here the CDR3 reads CASSPTGRTAGTDTQYF. The CDR3 nucleotides are TGTGCCAGCAGCCCCACGGGTCGGACGGCCGGCACAGATACGCAGTATTTT.

This clonotype was seen at least ten times. The rearrangement joins TRBV5-1 to TRBJ2-3, with 12 bases that match TRBD2. Looked up from germline, CDR1 is SGHRS and CDR2 is YFSETQ. This CDR3 is built from 16 residues. V gave up 4 bases and J gave up 2 bases; unmatched junction bases: 5. CDR3 DNA sequence: TGCGCCAGCAGCCTCGGACTAGCGGGGAACACAGATACGCAGTATTTT. It yields the protein CASSLGLAGNTDTQYF. Full variable domain (remainder filled in from reference TRBV5-1 and TRBJ2-3): KAGVTQTPRYLIKTRGQQVTLSCSPISGHRSVSWYQQTPGQGLQFLFEYFSETQRNKGNFPGRFSGRQFSNSRSEMNVSTLELGDSALYLCASSLGLAGNTDTQYFGPGTRLTVL.

V usage is TRBV5-1 and J usage is TRBJ2-1; 9 bases line up with TRBD2. This CDR3 is 19 amino acids long. CDR1 is SGHRS and CDR2 is YFSETQ in the germline V gene. The V and J ends lost 4 bases and 0 bases, in that order; junction bases with no gene match: 14. CDR3 nucleotide sequence: TGCGCCAGCAGCCCATCTAGCGGGATCCGAATTGGCTCCTACAATGAGCAGTTCTTC. Its protein is CASSPSSGIRIGSYNEQFF.